Below, 14 T cell receptor beta chains from the same sample are listed, as sequenced in a study of radiation and T cells in renal cell carcinoma. As for time point: blood 4 weeks post-SBRT, at nephrectomy. Treatment reported: 15 Gy SBRT to primary tumor, nephrectomy 4 weeks later. The data were produced by immunoSEQ multiplex PCR, yet TCRdb's version contains in-frame clones alone and is incomplete. This sample has about 86,000 clones, with around four fifths found just once. This specimen consisted of blood, obtained from a patient whose treatment included radiotherapy and nephrectomy. All receptors come from a man aged 45-60 years with renal cell carcinoma.

CDR3 sequence: CASSIDRTSGITDTQYF. CDR3 coding DNA: TGTGCCAGTAGTATAGATCGGACTAGCGGGATCACAGATACGCAGTATTTT. This rearrangement joins TRBV19 to TRBJ2-3, with 12 bases lining up with TRBD2. This CDR3 contains 17 residues. From germline, CDR1 is LNHDA and CDR2 SQIVND (reference sequence). Trimming cost V 0 bases and J 2 bases; bases outside gene matches: 3.

J is TRBJ2-1 and V is TRBV2; 11 nucleotides agree with TRBD2. V trimming: 11 bases; J trimming: 0 bases; junction bases outside the gene matches: 21. Germline V CDR1 and CDR2: SNHLY, FYNNEI. CDR3 size: 20 residues. The CDR3 bases are TGTGCCCTCACTCGTAAACCAGACAGACTAGCGGGAAGCTCCTACAATGAGCAGTTCTTC. It encodes CALTRKPDRLAGSSYNEQFF.

V is TRBV9 and J is TRBJ2-3, with D possibly matching TRBD1 (6 bases). Between the trimmed V and J ends, which lost 4 bases and 4 bases, there was a span of 10 bases. Germline lookup yields CDR1 SGDLS and CDR2 YYNGEE. CDR3 size: 13 residues. Written as DNA, the CDR3 is TGTGCCAGCAGCTTGGACAGCGCAGATACGCAGTATTTT. This translates into CASSLDSADTQYF.

The chain joins TRBV10-3 to TRBJ1-2, with 7 bases identical to TRBD1. The CDR3 has 16 amino acids. V lost 3 bases, J lost 0 bases, and 7 bases stayed unmatched. CDR1 and CDR2 (germline): ENHRY, SYGVKD. As DNA, the CDR3 is TGTGCCATCAGTGAATACCGGGACAGCACTAACTATGGCTACACCTTC. Amino acid sequence: CAISEYRDSTNYGYTF.

This rearrangement joins TRBV6-6 to TRBJ1-3; possible D gene TRBD1, 5 bases. Germline assignment: CDR1 MNHNY and CDR2 SVGAGI (reference sequence). There are 14 residues in the CDR3. V lost 6 bases to trimming and J lost 0 bases, with 9 bases between them. Written as DNA, the CDR3 is TGTGCCAGCAGCAGGGACCGCTCTGGAAACACCATATATTTT. It encodes CASSRDRSGNTIYF.

V is TRBV4-1 and J is TRBJ2-7; weak D call: TRBD1 (5 bases). From germline, CDR1 is MGHRA and CDR2 YSYEKL. The CDR3 length is 14 residues. V was trimmed by 4 bases and J by 2 bases, leaving 12 bases between them. The DNA for the CDR3 is TGCGCCAGCAGCCCACTTCAGGGTACCTACGAGCAGTACTTC. Its translation is CASSPLQGTYEQYF.

This sequence joins TRBV18 and TRBJ1-1; TRBD1 aligns across 7 bases. The ends lost 3 bases at V and 0 bases at J; junction bases unmatched: 4. The CDR3 is made up of 15 amino acids. Germline V CDR1 and CDR2: KGHSH, LQKENI. The chain's CDR3 is CASSPVDRVNTEAFF. DNA for the CDR3: TGTGCCAGCTCACCCGTAGACAGGGTGAACACTGAAGCTTTCTTT. Filled out from reference TRBV18 and TRBJ1-1, the complete variable domain reads NAGVMQNPRHLVRRRGQEARLRCSPMKGHSHVYWYRQLPEEGLKFMVYLQKENIIDESGMPKERFSAEFPKEGPSILRIQQVVRGDSAAYFCASSPVDRVNTEAFFGQGTRLTVV.

Only one count was recorded for this clone. The CDR3 loop reads CASSQGNSNQPQHF. The CDR3, as DNA: TGTGCCAGTAGTCAGGGGAATAGCAATCAGCCCCAGCATTTT. The chain carries TRBV19 and TRBJ1-5; tentatively, D is TRBD1 (6 bases). The CDR3 has 14 amino acids. Trimming removed 5 bases at V and 0 bases at J, with 8 bases between. Germline values: CDR1 LNHDA, CDR2 SQIVND (reference sequence).

This clone ranks as medium-sized. The rearrangement uses TRBV7-2 and TRBJ1-5; D uncertain. V shed 5 bases and J shed 1 base, with 15 bases lying between them. The CDR3 spans 16 residues. Germline CDR1 and CDR2: SGHTA and FQGNSA. DNA for the CDR3: TGTGCCAGCAGCCCAGGCGGGCTAAGGAGCAATCAGCCCCAGCATTTT. This translates into CASSPGGLRSNQPQHF.

This sequence joins TRBV19 and TRBJ2-3; 7 bases fit TRBD1. J lost 4 bases, V lost 3 bases, and 4 bases had no gene match. This CDR3 contains 14 residues. Germline CDR1 LNHDA, CDR2 SQIVND (reference sequence). The CDR3 region has the DNA TGTGCCAGTAGTATGAACAGGGGCTCAGATACGCAGTATTTT. Protein: CASSMNRGSDTQYF.

The chain employs TRBV27 and TRBJ1-1, with a possible D match to TRBD1 (5 bases). Germline assignment: CDR1 MNHEY and CDR2 SMNVEV (reference sequence). The CDR3 runs to 13 residues. Trimming shortened V by 3 bases and J by 11 bases, and 16 bases separated the two germline ends. The CDR3 nucleotides read TGTGCCAGCAGTTTTATGACAGCCTCGGTGGCTTTCTTT. This gives the protein CASSFMTASVAFF.

The V gene is TRBV15, the J gene TRBJ2-4; no reliable D call. V lost 0 bases and J lost 9, with 6 bases in between. Germline values: CDR1 LNHNV, CDR2 YYDKDF (reference sequence). This CDR3 is 12 amino acids long. CDR3 coding DNA: TGTGCCACCAGCAGAGATTGGGGCATTCAGTACTTC. This gives the protein CATSRDWGIQYF.

CDR3 protein: CARGFEGPVADTEAFF. The CDR3 DNA reads TGTGCCAGGGGGTTTGAGGGCCCCGTTGCGGACACTGAAGCTTTCTTT. The J gene is TRBJ1-1, the V gene TRBV9; D not resolved. Germline CDR1 reads SGDLS; CDR2 reads YYNGEE. The CDR3 contains 16 residues. V was trimmed by 8 bases and J by 3 bases, leaving 23 bases between them. Full variable domain (outside the CDR3, taken from reference TRBV9 and TRBJ1-1): DSGVTQTPKHLITATGQRVTLRCSPRSGDLSVYWYQQSLDQGLQFLIQYYNGEERAKGNILERFSAQQFPDLHSELNLSSLELGDSALYFCARGFEGPVADTEAFFGQGTRLTVV.

The CDR3 bases are TGTGCCAGCATCCGGGACAGCATGAACACTGAAGCTTTCTTT. Translation: CASIRDSMNTEAFF. The chain employs TRBV2 and TRBJ1-1; 7 nucleotides line up with TRBD1. From germline, CDR1 is SNHLY and CDR2 FYNNEI. J was trimmed by 0 bases and V by 7 bases; bases with no gene match: 5. This CDR3 has 14 amino acids.